This T cell receptor (beta chain) is drawn from a study of CD8 T cells in Susac syndrome. The CDR3 has 18 residues. cDNA came from roughly 0.5 to 1 ug RNA primed by random hexamers. TCRdb ran MiXCR on the immunoSEQ multiplex PCR reads and lists one entry per CDR3 protein. The sample contains about 75,000 distinct CDR3 sequences, less than 95% of which appear only once. This chain uses TRBV21-1 with TRBJ1-2; TRBD1 is taken as the D call from the table, unchecked against the DNA. TRBV21-1 is an annotated pseudogene. Sequences were obtained from CD8+ T cells from PBMCs. The sequence was collected from a human donor with Susac syndrome. The CDR3 loop is CASSKEDRWVEANYGYTF. CDR3 DNA: TGTGCCAGCAGCAAAGAAGACAGGTGGGTGGAAGCTAACTATGGCTACACCTTC.